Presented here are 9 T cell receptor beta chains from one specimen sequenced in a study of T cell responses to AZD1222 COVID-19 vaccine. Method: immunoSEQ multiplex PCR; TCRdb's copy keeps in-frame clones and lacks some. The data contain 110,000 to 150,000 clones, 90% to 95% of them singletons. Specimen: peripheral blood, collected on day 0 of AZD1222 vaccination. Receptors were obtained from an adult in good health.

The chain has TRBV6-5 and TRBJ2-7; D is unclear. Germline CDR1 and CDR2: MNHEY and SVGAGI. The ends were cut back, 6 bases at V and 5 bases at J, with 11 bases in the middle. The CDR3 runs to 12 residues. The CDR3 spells CASRYSTNEQYF. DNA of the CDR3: TGTGCCAGCAGATACAGTACGAACGAGCAGTACTTC.

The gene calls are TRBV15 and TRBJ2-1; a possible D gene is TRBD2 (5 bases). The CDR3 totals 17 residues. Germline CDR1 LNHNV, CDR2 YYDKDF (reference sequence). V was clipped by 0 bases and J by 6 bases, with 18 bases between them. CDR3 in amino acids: CATSRDAAGGPSNEQFF. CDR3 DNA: TGTGCCACCAGCAGAGATGCAGCCGGCGGGCCCTCCAATGAGCAGTTCTTC.

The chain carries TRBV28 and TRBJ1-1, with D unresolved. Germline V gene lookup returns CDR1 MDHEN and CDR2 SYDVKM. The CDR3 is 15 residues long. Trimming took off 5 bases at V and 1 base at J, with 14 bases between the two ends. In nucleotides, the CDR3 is TGTGCCAGCAGTCTTCGACGGGGAAGGAACACTGAAGCTTTCTTT. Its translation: CASSLRRGRNTEAFF.

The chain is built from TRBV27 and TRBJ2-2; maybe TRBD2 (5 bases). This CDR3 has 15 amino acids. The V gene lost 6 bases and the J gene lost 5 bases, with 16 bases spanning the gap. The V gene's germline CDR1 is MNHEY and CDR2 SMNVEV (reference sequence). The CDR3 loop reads CASRTGSPGTGELFF. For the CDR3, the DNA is TGTGCCAGCAGAACGGGATCCCCTGGAACCGGGGAGCTGTTTTTT.

CDR3 region: CATTGTDQFF. The CDR3, as DNA: TGTGCCACCACCGGGACCGATCAGTTCTTC. The gene calls are TRBV24-1 and TRBJ2-1; D possibly uses TRBD1 or TRBD2 (5 bases each). The ends were cut back, 8 bases at V and 13 bases at J, with 11 bases in the middle. In germline, CDR1 is KGHDR, CDR2 SFDVKD. CDR3 size: 10 residues.

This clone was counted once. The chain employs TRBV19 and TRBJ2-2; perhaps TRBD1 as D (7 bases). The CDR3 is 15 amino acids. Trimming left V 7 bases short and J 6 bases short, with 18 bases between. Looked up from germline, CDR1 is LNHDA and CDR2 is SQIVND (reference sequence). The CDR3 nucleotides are TGTGCCAGTAAGGCGGCAGGGGGAGGCTCCGGGGAGCTGTTTTTT. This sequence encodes CASKAAGGGSGELFF.

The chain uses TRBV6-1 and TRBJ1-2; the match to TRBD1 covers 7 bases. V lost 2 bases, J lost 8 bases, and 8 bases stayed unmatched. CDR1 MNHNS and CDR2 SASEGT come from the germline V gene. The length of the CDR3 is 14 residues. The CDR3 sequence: CASSEYDRVEGYTF. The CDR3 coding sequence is TGTGCCAGCAGTGAATACGACAGGGTTGAAGGCTACACCTTC.

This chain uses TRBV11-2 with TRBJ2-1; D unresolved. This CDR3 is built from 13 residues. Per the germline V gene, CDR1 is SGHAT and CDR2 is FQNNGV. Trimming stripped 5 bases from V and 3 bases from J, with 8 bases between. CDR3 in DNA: TGTGCCAGCAGCGGGCTGGACTACAATGAGCAGTTCTTC. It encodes CASSGLDYNEQFF.

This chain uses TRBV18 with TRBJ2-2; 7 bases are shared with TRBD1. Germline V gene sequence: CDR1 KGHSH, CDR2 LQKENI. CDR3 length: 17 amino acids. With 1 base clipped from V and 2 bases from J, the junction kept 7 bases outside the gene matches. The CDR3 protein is CASSPRSPGGNTGELFF. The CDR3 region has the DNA TGTGCCAGCTCACCACGCTCGCCAGGGGGTAACACCGGGGAGCTGTTTTTT. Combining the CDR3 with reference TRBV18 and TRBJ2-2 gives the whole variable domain NAGVMQNPRHLVRRRGQEARLRCSPMKGHSHVYWYRQLPEEGLKFMVYLQKENIIDESGMPKERFSAEFPKEGPSILRIQQVVRGDSAAYFCASSPRSPGGNTGELFFGEGSRLTVL.